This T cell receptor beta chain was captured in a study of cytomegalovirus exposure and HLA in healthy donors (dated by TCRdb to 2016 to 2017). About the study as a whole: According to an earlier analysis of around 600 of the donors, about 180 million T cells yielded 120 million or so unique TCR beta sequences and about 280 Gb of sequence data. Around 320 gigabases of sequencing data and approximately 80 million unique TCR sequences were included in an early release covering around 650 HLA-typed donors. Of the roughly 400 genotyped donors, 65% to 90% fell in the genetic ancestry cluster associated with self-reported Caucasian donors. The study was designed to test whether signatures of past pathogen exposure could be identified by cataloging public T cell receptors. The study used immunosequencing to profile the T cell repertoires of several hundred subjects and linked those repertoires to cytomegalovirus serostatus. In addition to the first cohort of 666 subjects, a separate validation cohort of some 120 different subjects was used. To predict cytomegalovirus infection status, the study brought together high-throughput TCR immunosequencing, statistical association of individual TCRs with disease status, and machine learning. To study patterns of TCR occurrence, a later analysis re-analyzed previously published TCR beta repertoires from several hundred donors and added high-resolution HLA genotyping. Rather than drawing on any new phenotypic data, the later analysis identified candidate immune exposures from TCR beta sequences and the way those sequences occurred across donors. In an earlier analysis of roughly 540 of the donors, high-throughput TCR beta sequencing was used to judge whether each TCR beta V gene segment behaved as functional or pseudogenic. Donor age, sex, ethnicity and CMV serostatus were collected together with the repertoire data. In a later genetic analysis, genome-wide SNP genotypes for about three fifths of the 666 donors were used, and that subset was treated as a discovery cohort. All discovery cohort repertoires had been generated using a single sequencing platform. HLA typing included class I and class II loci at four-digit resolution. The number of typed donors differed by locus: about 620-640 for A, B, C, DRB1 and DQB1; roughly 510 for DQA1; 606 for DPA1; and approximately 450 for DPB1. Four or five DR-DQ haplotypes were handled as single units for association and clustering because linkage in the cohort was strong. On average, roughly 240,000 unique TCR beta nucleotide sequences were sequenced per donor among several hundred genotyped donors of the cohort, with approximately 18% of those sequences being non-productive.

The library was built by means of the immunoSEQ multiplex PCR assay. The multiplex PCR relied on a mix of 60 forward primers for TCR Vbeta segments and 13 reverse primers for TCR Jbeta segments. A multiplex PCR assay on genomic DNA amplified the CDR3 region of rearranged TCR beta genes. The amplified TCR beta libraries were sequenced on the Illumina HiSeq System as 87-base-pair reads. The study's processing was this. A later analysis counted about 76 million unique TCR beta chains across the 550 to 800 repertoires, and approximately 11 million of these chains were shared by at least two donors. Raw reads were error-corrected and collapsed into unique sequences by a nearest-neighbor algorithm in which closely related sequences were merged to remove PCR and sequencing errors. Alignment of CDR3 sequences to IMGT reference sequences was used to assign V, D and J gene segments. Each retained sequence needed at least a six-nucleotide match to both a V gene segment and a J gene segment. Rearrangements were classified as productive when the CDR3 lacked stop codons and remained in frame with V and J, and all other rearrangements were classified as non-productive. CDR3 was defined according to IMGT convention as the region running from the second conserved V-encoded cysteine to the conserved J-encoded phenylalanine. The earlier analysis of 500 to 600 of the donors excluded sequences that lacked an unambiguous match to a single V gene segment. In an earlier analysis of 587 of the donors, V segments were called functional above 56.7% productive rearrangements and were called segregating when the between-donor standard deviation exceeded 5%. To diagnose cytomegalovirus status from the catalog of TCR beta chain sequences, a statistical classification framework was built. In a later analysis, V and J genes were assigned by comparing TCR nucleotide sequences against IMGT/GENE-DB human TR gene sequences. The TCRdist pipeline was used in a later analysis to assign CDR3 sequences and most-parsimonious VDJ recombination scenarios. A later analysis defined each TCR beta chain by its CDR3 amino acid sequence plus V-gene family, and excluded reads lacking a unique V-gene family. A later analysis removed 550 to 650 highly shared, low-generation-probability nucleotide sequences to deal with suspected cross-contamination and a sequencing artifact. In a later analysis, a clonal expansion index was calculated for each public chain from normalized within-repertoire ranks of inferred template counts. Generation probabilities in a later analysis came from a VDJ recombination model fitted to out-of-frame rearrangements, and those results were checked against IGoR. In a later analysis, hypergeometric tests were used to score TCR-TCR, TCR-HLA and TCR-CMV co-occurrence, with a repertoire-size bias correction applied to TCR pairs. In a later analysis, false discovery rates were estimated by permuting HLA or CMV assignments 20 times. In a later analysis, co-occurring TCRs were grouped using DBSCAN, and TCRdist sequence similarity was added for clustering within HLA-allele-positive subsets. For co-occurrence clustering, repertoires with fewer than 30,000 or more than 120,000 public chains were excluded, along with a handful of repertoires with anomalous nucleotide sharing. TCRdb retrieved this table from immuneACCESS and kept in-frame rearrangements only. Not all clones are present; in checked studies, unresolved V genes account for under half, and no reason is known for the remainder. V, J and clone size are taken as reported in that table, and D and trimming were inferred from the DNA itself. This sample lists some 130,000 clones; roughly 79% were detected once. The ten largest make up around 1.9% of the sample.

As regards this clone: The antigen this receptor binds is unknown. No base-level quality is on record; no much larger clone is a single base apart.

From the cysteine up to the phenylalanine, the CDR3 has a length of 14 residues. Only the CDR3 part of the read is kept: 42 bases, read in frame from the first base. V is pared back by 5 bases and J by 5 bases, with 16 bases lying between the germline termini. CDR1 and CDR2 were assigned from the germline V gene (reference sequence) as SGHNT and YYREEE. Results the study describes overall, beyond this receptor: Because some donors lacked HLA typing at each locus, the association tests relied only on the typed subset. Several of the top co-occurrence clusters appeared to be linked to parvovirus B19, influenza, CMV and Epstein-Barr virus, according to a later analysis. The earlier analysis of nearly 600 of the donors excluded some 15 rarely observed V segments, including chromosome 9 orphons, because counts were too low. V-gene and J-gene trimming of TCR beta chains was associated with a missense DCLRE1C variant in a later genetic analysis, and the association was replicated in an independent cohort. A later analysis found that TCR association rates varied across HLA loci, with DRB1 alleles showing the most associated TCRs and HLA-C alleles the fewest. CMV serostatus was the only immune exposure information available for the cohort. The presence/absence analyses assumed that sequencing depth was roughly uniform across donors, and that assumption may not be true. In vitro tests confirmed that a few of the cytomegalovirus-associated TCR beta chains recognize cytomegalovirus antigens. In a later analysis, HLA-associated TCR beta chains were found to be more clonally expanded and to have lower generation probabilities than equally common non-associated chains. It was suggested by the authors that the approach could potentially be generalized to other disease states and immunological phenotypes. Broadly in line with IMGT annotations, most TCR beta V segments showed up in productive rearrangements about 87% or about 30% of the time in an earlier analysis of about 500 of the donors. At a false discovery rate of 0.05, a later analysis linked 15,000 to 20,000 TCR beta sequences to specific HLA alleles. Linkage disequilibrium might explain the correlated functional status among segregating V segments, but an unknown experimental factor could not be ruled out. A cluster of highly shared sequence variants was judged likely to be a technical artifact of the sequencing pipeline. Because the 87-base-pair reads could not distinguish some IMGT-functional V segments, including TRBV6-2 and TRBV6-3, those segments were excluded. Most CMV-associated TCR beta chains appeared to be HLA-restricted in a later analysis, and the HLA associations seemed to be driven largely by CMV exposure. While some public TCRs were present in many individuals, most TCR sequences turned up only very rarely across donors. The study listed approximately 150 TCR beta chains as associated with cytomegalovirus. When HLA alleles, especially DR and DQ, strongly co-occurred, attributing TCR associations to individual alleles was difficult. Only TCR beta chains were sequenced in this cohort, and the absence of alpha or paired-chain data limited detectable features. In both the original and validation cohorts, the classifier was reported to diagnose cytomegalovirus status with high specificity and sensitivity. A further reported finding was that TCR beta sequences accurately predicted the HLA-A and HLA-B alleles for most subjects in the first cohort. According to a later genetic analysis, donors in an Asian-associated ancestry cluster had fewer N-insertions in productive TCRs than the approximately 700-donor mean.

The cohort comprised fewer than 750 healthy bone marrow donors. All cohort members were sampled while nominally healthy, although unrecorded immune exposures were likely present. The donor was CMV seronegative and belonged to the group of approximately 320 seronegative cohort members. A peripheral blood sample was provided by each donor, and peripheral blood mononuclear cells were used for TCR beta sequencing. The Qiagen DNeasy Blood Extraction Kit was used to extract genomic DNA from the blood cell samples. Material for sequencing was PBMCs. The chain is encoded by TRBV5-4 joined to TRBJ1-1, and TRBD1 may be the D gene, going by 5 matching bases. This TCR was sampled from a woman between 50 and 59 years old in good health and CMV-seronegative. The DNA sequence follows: TGTGCCAGCAGTCTCATCGGGGGTAGGACTGAAGCTTTCTTT. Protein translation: CASSLIGGRTEAFF.